This TCR beta chain stems from a study of control samples from healthy donors and cancer patients. Clones were read by immunoSEQ multiplex PCR, and TCRdb kept only the in-frame ones, dropping some. The sample lists 100,000 to 150,000 clones; 89% were seen once. Sequenced input: PBMCs. The source is a man between 45 and 60 years old with head and neck cancer.

CDR3 loop: CASSPRAPVGEKLFF. The CDR3 bases are TGTGCCAGCAGCCCGAGGGCCCCAGTTGGAGAAAAACTGTTTTTT. This rearrangement joins TRBV7-2 to TRBJ1-4; D is unresolved. CDR3 length: 15 residues. CDR1 is SGHTA, CDR2 FQGNSA, per germline. Trimming removed 5 bases at V and 8 bases at J, with 18 bases between.